This T cell receptor (beta chain) was sequenced during a study of T cell repertoires in cytomegalovirus infection. TCRdb re-derived calls from the reads in MiXCR, one entry per CDR3 protein. The sample includes approximately 910,000 distinct CDR3 sequences, roughly 30% of them seen just once. V was trimmed by 1 base and J by 1 base, leaving 10 bases between them. The CDR3 extends over 15 amino acids. Per the germline V gene, CDR1 is SGHAT and CDR2 is FQNNGV. Only a few counts were recorded for this clonotype. As yet, its antigen is unknown. V and J are TRBV11-2 and TRBJ2-5; no clear D gene. The source is a human donor in good health (CMV status not recorded). Some clones in this sample may be carry-over from other donors' samples. Sequenced material: cultured CD8+ T cells from PBMCs, taken from culture after CMV antigen stimulation. The CDR3 DNA reads as TGTGCCAGCAGCTTAGCCAGGCGAGCCCAAGAGACCCAGTACTTC. Its translation: CASSLARRAQETQYF.